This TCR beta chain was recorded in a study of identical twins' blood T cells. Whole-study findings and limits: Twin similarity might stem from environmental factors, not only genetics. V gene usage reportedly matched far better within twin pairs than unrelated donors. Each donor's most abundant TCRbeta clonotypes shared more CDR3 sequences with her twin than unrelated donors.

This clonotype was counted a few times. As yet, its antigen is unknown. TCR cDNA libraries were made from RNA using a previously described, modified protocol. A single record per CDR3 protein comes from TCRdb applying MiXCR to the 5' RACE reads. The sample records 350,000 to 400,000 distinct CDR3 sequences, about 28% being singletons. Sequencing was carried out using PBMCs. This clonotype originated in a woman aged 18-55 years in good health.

CDR3 DNA sequence: TGCAGTGCTAGAGGACTAGCGGATTCCTACGAGCAGTACTTC. Its protein product is CSARGLADSYEQYF. This chain uses TRBV20-1 with TRBJ2-7; TRBD2 aligns across 9 bases. Germline CDR1 reads DFQATT; CDR2 reads SNEGSKA (reference sequence). The CDR3 length is 14 residues. Trimming at V came to 1 base and at J to 1 base, leaving 2 bases not matched to a gene.